Listed below are T cell receptor beta chains from one sample, sequenced in a study of vaccination and CD4 T cells after COVID-19. Their antigens are not known. MiXCR, applied by TCRdb to the PCR reads, yields one record per CDR3 protein. The table records about 9,100 distinct CDR3 sequences, roughly 71% of them present only once. The sample was CD4+ T cells from blood, cultured in vitro. The receptors come from a human donor who had recovered from COVID-19. Each CDR3 is given with its conserved first and last residue. D genes are given only for firm matches. Size tells how often a clone was seen (once, few, many) or the class of an expanded clone, and some rows leave it out.

D: TRBD1
V: TRBV7-9
size: .
J: TRBJ1-1
CDR3: CASSLARTGGNTEAFF
DNA: TGTGCCAGCAGCTTAGCAAGGACAGGGGGAAACACTGAAGCTTTCTTT

D: .
V: TRBV7-9
size: .
J: TRBJ2-5
CDR3: CASSLDMGKETQYF
DNA: TGTGCCAGCAGCTTAGACATGGGAAAAGAGACCCAGTACTTC

D: .
V: TRBV28
size: few
J: TRBJ1-1
CDR3: CASSARQEAFF
DNA: TGTGCCAGCAGTGCGCGGCAGGAAGCTTTCTTT

D: .
V: TRBV28
size: few
J: TRBJ1-5
CDR3: CASRFEVGWTDSNQPQHF
DNA: TGTGCCAGCCGTTTTGAGGTGGGGTGGACAGATAGCAATCAGCCCCAGCATTTT

D: TRBD1
V: TRBV6-2/TRBV6-3
size: few
J: TRBJ1-5
CDR3: CASSNRRDRVHQPQHF
DNA: TGTGCCAGCAGTAATCGCCGGGACAGGGTACATCAGCCCCAGCATTTT

D: .
V: TRBV12-3/TRBV12-4
size: .
J: TRBJ2-7
CDR3: CASSLSAHEQYF
DNA: TGTGCCAGCAGTTTATCTGCCCACGAGCAGTACTTC

D: .
V: TRBV4-1
size: .
J: TRBJ2-7
CDR3: CASSQPGRKPYEQYF
DNA: TGCGCCAGCAGCCAACCGGGGCGGAAGCCATACGAGCAGTACTTC

D: .
V: TRBV20-1
size: .
J: TRBJ2-1
CDR3: CSARRSGTYNEQFF
DNA: TGCAGTGCTAGAAGGAGCGGCACCTACAATGAGCAGTTCTTC

D: TRBD1
V: TRBV11-3
size: .
J: TRBJ2-3
CDR3: CASSSRQGGTDTQYF
DNA: TGTGCCAGCAGCTCTCGACAGGGGGGCACAGATACGCAGTATTTT

D: TRBD1
V: TRBV19
size: once
J: TRBJ1-5
CDR3: CASRTGTGRNQPQHF
DNA: TGTGCCAGTAGGACCGGGACAGGACGCAATCAGCCCCAGCATTTT

D: .
V: TRBV11-2
size: .
J: TRBJ1-1
CDR3: CASSFSYSTEAFF
DNA: TGTGCCAGCAGCTTCAGTTATAGCACTGAAGCTTTCTTT

D: TRBD2
V: TRBV7-8
size: once
J: TRBJ2-4
CDR3: CASSLVSGGGKNIQYF
DNA: TGTGCCAGCAGCTTAGTGTCCGGGGGGGGTAAAAACATTCAGTACTTC

D: .
V: TRBV12-3/TRBV12-4
size: .
J: TRBJ1-1
CDR3: CASSFGVVITEAFF
DNA: TGTGCCAGCAGTTTTGGGGTGGTGATCACTGAAGCTTTCTTT

D: .
V: TRBV11-3
size: .
J: TRBJ1-1
CDR3: CASSLARASGTEAFF
DNA: TGTGCCAGCAGCTTAGCGCGGGCCTCGGGCACTGAAGCTTTCTTT

D: TRBD2
V: TRBV2
size: .
J: TRBJ2-7
CDR3: CASSEYVLAGEGEQYF
DNA: TGTGCCAGCAGTGAATACGTACTAGCGGGAGAAGGAGAGCAGTACTTC

D: TRBD1
V: TRBV7-2
size: .
J: TRBJ1-2
CDR3: CASSERQGNYGYTF
DNA: TGTGCCAGCAGCGAAAGACAGGGGAACTATGGCTACACCTTC

D: .
V: TRBV15
size: .
J: TRBJ2-1
CDR3: CATSRPKAGSGNEQFF
DNA: TGTGCCACCAGCAGACCCAAAGCGGGTTCTGGCAATGAGCAGTTCTTC

D: TRBD1
V: TRBV2
size: .
J: TRBJ2-5
CDR3: CASSGDRVPQETQYF
DNA: TGTGCCAGCAGTGGGGACAGGGTTCCCCAAGAGACCCAGTACTTC

D: .
V: TRBV24-1
size: .
J: TRBJ2-5
CDR3: CATSDFTETQYF
DNA: TGTGCCACCAGTGATTTCACAGAGACCCAGTACTTC

D: .
V: TRBV15
size: .
J: TRBJ1-4
CDR3: CATSRDGARNEKLFF
DNA: TGTGCCACCAGCAGAGATGGAGCTCGTAATGAAAAACTGTTTTTT

D: TRBD2
V: TRBV20-1
size: few
J: TRBJ2-2
CDR3: CSATTAGVGELFF
DNA: TGCAGTGCCACTACAGCGGGAGTCGGGGAGCTGTTTTTT

D: .
V: TRBV12-5
size: .
J: TRBJ1-5
CDR3: CASGPDGQAAQHF
DNA: TGTGCTAGTGGTCCTGACGGGCAGGCAGCCCAGCATTTT

D: TRBD2
V: TRBV28
size: .
J: TRBJ2-3
CDR3: CASSSVAGGSDTQYF
DNA: TGTGCCAGCAGCTCAGTAGCGGGAGGGTCAGATACGCAGTATTTT

D: .
V: TRBV6-2/TRBV6-3
size: .
J: TRBJ2-7
CDR3: CASSQPRAEQYF
DNA: TGTGCCAGCAGTCAGCCCAGGGCCGAGCAGTACTTC

D: .
V: TRBV7-9
size: once
J: TRBJ2-7
CDR3: CASSFPAGQGGTEQYF
DNA: TGTGCCAGCAGTTTCCCGGCGGGGCAAGGGGGTACGGAGCAGTACTTC

D: .
V: TRBV2
size: few
J: TRBJ2-3
CDR3: CASSRSRDTQYF
DNA: TGTGCCAGCAGTCGATCTAGAGATACGCAGTATTTT

D: .
V: TRBV6-1
size: .
J: TRBJ1-2
CDR3: CASRGLDQSFYGYTF
DNA: TGTGCCAGCAGGGGTCTGGACCAATCTTTCTATGGCTACACCTTC

D: .
V: TRBV10-1
size: .
J: TRBJ2-2
CDR3: CASEGTGELFF
DNA: TGCGCCAGCGAGGGGACCGGGGAGCTGTTTTTT

D: TRBD2
V: TRBV7-2
size: .
J: TRBJ2-1
CDR3: CASSLGGLAVEQFF
DNA: TGTGCCAGCAGCTTAGGGGGACTAGCGGTTGAGCAGTTCTTC

D: .
V: TRBV19
size: .
J: TRBJ2-7
CDR3: CASSPGGLVLPYEQYF
DNA: TGTGCCAGTAGTCCCGGCGGACTTGTGTTACCCTACGAGCAGTACTTC

D: .
V: TRBV29-1
size: .
J: TRBJ2-5
CDR3: CSVGGLAGETQYF
DNA: TGCAGCGTGGGGGGTCTGGCCGGGGAGACCCAGTACTTC

D: .
V: TRBV28
size: .
J: TRBJ1-6
CDR3: CASSSSPDSYNSPPHF
DNA: TGTGCCAGCAGTTCAAGCCCTGACAGTTATAATTCACCCCCCCACTTT

D: TRBD1
V: TRBV20-1
size: .
J: TRBJ1-6
CDR3: CSARGDSYNSPLHF
DNA: TGCAGTGCTAGAGGGGACAGCTATAATTCACCCCTCCACTTT

D: .
V: TRBV30
size: .
J: TRBJ2-3
CDR3: CAWSGAADTQYF
DNA: TGTGCCTGGAGTGGGGCGGCAGATACGCAGTATTTT

D: .
V: TRBV19
size: .
J: TRBJ1-2
CDR3: CASSPTRGDGYTF
DNA: TGTGCCAGTAGTCCGACACGGGGCGATGGCTACACCTTC

D: TRBD1
V: TRBV12-5
size: .
J: TRBJ1-1
CDR3: CASGRDRVNTEAFF
DNA: TGTGCTAGTGGCCGGGACAGAGTGAACACTGAAGCTTTCTTT

D: TRBD2
V: TRBV7-2
size: .
J: TRBJ2-7
CDR3: CASSLGTSGSYEQYF
DNA: TGTGCCAGCAGCCTGGGGACTAGCGGGTCCTACGAGCAGTACTTC

D: TRBD2
V: TRBV20-1
size: .
J: TRBJ2-1
CDR3: CSASTLAAYNEQFF
DNA: TGCAGTGCTTCCACACTAGCGGCCTACAATGAGCAGTTCTTC

D: .
V: TRBV6-1
size: .
J: TRBJ2-4
CDR3: CASRKDGLKNIQYF
DNA: TGTGCCAGCAGAAAGGACGGTCTAAAAAACATTCAGTACTTC

D: .
V: TRBV7-2
size: medium-sized
J: TRBJ2-5
CDR3: CASSLRTLEVTQYF
DNA: TGTGCCAGCAGTCTCCGGACACTTGAAGTGACCCAGTACTTC

D: TRBD1
V: TRBV24-1
size: .
J: TRBJ1-1
CDR3: CATSDNAGTGATNTEAFF
DNA: TGTGCCACCAGTGATAACGCCGGGACAGGGGCTACGAACACTGAAGCTTTCTTT

D: TRBD1
V: TRBV12-3/TRBV12-4
size: .
J: TRBJ2-5
CDR3: CASRPGQGRETQYF
DNA: TGTGCCAGCAGGCCCGGACAGGGTCGGGAGACCCAGTACTTC

D: .
V: TRBV2
size: few
J: TRBJ1-6
CDR3: CASCLDRTLHF
DNA: TGTGCCAGCTGCCTGGACCGCACCCTCCACTTT

D: TRBD1
V: TRBV7-2
size: .
J: TRBJ1-2
CDR3: CASSFRQGLESGYTF
DNA: TGTGCCAGCAGCTTTAGACAGGGGTTAGAGTCTGGCTACACCTTC

D: .
V: TRBV20-1
size: .
J: TRBJ2-7
CDR3: CSARGQGDYEQYF
DNA: TGCAGTGCTAGGGGGCAGGGTGACTACGAGCAGTACTTC

D: .
V: TRBV4-1
size: .
J: TRBJ1-2
CDR3: CASSQTGTNGYTF
DNA: TGCGCCAGCAGCCAGACCGGGACAAACGGCTACACCTTC

D: TRBD1
V: TRBV10-3
size: .
J: TRBJ2-2
CDR3: CAISGDRDTGELFF
DNA: TGTGCCATCAGCGGGGACAGGGACACCGGGGAGCTGTTTTTT

D: .
V: TRBV15
size: few
J: TRBJ2-1
CDR3: CATSRLAESPRDEQFF
DNA: TGTGCCACCAGCAGATTGGCAGAGAGCCCCCGTGATGAGCAGTTCTTC

D: .
V: TRBV10-3
size: few
J: TRBJ1-5
CDR3: CASSYSGQPQHF
DNA: TGTGCCAGCAGTTACAGCGGTCAGCCCCAGCATTTT

D: TRBD1
V: TRBV6-2/TRBV6-3
size: .
J: TRBJ1-1
CDR3: CASIPTRQGSTEAFF
DNA: TGTGCCAGCATTCCAACTCGACAGGGAAGCACTGAAGCTTTCTTT

D: .
V: TRBV29-1
size: .
J: TRBJ1-1
CDR3: CSVGGRTPNTEAFF
DNA: TGCAGCGTTGGCGGCAGGACTCCGAACACTGAAGCTTTCTTT

D: .
V: TRBV10-3
size: .
J: TRBJ2-7
CDR3: CAISRSEEEQYF
DNA: TGTGCCATCAGCAGATCAGAAGAGGAGCAGTACTTC

D: .
V: TRBV6-5
size: .
J: TRBJ1-1
CDR3: CASSSKAFEAFF
DNA: TGTGCCAGCAGTTCGAAGGCCTTTGAAGCTTTCTTT

D: TRBD2
V: TRBV20-1
size: .
J: TRBJ2-1
CDR3: CSAPGASGGNEQFF
DNA: TGCAGTGCCCCGGGGGCTAGCGGGGGAAATGAGCAGTTCTTC

D: .
V: TRBV5-8
size: .
J: TRBJ2-7
CDR3: CASSLTMPYF
DNA: TGTGCCAGCAGCTTGACAATGCCGTACTTC

D: TRBD1
V: TRBV7-2
size: few
J: TRBJ1-5
CDR3: CASSPGQGVRQPQHF
DNA: TGTGCCAGCAGCCCAGGACAGGGGGTTCGGCAGCCCCAGCATTTT

D: TRBD2
V: TRBV19
size: .
J: TRBJ2-3
CDR3: CASSIPGGASTDTQYF
DNA: TGTGCCAGTAGTATCCCCGGGGGGGCTAGCACAGATACGCAGTATTTT